These 25 T cell receptor beta chains share one sample of origin, sequenced in a study of CD8 T cells in Susac syndrome. RNA amounts of 0.5 to 1 ug underwent reverse transcription with random hexamers. TCRdb used MiXCR to reprocess the immunoSEQ multiplex PCR reads, holding one entry per CDR3 protein. The data contain under 200,000 distinct CDR3 sequences, roughly 95% of them singletons. The sample comprised CD8+ T cells from PBMCs. These receptors came from a human donor with multiple sclerosis.

The table lists this clonotype with a count of one. The chain couples TRBV2 to TRBJ2-7, with 7 bases fitting TRBD1. Losses at the gene ends were 6 bases for V and 1 base for J; bases not matched to a gene: 3. The CDR3 sequence is 13 residues long. Looked up from germline, CDR1 is SNHLY and CDR2 is FYNNEI. In nucleotides, the CDR3 is TGTGCCAGCAGGGGACAGAGATCCTACGAGCAGTACTTC. This codes for CASRGQRSYEQYF.

V is TRBV9 and J is TRBJ2-3, with TRBD2 matching 9 bases. The CDR3 totals 15 residues. Germline loops: CDR1 SGDLS, CDR2 YYNGEE. With 4 bases clipped from V and 4 bases from J, the junction kept 7 bases outside the gene matches. CDR3: CASSLRTSEADTQYF. The CDR3 coding sequence is TGTGCCAGCAGCCTCCGGACTAGCGAGGCAGATACGCAGTATTTT.

The J gene is TRBJ2-2, the V gene TRBV6-5; 7 bases are shared with TRBD1. V trimming: 2 bases; J trimming: 4 bases; junction bases outside the gene matches: 4. Germline V lookup: CDR1 MNHEY, CDR2 SVGAGI. This CDR3 region has 15 residues. The DNA of the CDR3 is TGTGCCAGCAGTTACACAGGGGATAGCACCGGGGAGCTGTTTTTT. This sequence encodes CASSYTGDSTGELFF.

On this clonotype: An end of the junction differs from the germline gene, which may be a read error. The chain carries TRBV29-1 and TRBJ2-1; tentatively, D is TRBD2 (5 bases). Germline V lookup: CDR1 SQVTM, CDR2 ANQGSEA. The CDR3 sequence is 13 residues long. Here the CDR3 DNA reads TGCAGCGTCCTCGAGGGCAACCACAATGAGCAGCTCTTC. Translated: CSVLEGNHNEQLF.

This chain links TRBV6-4 with TRBJ1-1, with a tentative D call TRBD1 (5 bases). The CDR3 is 13 amino acids. CDR1 is MRHNA, CDR2 SNTAGT, per germline. V was pared by 6 bases and J by 0 bases, with 8 bases between. The CDR3 nucleotides are TGTGCCAGCAGCGAACAGGTGAACACTGAAGCTTTCTTT. This sequence encodes CASSEQVNTEAFF.

This rearrangement joins TRBV7-6 to TRBJ1-6; tentative D call: TRBD1 (6 bases). The CDR3 has 16 residues. V was clipped by 6 bases and J by 6 bases, with 18 bases between them. CDR1 and CDR2 from the germline V gene are SGHVS and FNYEAQ. The DNA for the CDR3 is TGTGCCAGCAGTCCGGACAGTCACCTCGGTAATTCACCCCTCCACTTT. It yields the protein CASSPDSHLGNSPLHF.

The genes are TRBV20-1 and TRBJ2-7, with D tentatively TRBD1 (6 bases). CDR3 length: 15 amino acids. Trimming left V 6 bases short and J 4 bases short, with 22 bases between. Germline V gene data show CDR1 as DFQATT and CDR2 as SNEGSKA (reference sequence). The DNA of the CDR3 is TGCAGTGCGCCCAACCCTCAGGGGTCTACTTACGAGCAGTACTTC. Translation: CSAPNPQGSTYEQYF.

V and J are TRBV20-1 and TRBJ2-7; D is ambiguous. Deletions cut 3 bases from V and 4 bases from J, with 7 bases between. The CDR3 has 11 residues. Germline assignment: CDR1 DFQATT and CDR2 SNEGSKA (reference sequence). CDR3 protein: CSARAPYEQYF. The DNA for the CDR3 is TGCAGTGCTAGGGCCCCTTACGAGCAGTACTTC.

V usage is TRBV7-9 and J usage is TRBJ2-7, with D uncertain. Germline loops: CDR1 SEHNR, CDR2 FQNEAQ (reference sequence). The CDR3 has 15 residues. Trimming cost V 5 bases and J 1 base, with 15 bases left between them. In nucleotides, the CDR3 is TGTGCCAGCAGCCCGACACCAACCCTTTCCTACGAGCAGTACTTC. Translating it yields CASSPTPTLSYEQYF.

The V and J genes are TRBV12-3 or TRBV12-4 and TRBJ2-1; D not certain. Trimming removed 3 bases at V and 1 base at J, with 10 bases between. This CDR3 has 15 residues. For the CDR3, the DNA is TGTGCCAGCAGTTTTGGGATGTTGTCCTACAATGAGCAGTTCTTC. Protein sequence: CASSFGMLSYNEQFF.

This chain links TRBV30 with TRBJ2-2; D may be TRBD2 (6 bases). V gave up 2 bases and J gave up 3 bases, with 10 bases separating them. In germline, CDR1 is GTSNPN, CDR2 SVGIG (reference sequence). This CDR3 is built from 14 residues. CDR3 region: CAWSIAGHTGELFF. Written as DNA, the CDR3 is TGTGCCTGGAGTATTGCGGGACACACCGGGGAGCTGTTTTTT.

The V gene is TRBV20-1, the J gene TRBJ1-1; no clear D. Between the trimmed V and J ends, which lost 3 bases and 0 bases, there was a span of 8 bases. The germline V gene has CDR1 DFQATT and CDR2 SNEGSKA (reference sequence). CDR3 length: 13 residues. The CDR3: CSARDGVNTEAFF. CDR3 coding DNA: TGCAGTGCTAGGGACGGGGTGAACACTGAAGCTTTCTTT.

The chain couples TRBV6-5 to TRBJ2-1; 9 positions match TRBD2. Looked up from germline, CDR1 is MNHEY and CDR2 is SVGAGI. The junction had 5 bases not matched to a gene; V was cut back by 0 bases and J by 2 bases. The CDR3 contains 17 residues. Written as DNA, the CDR3 is TGTGCCAGCAGTTACTCGTCGACTAGCGGAACCTACAATGAGCAGTTCTTC. As protein: CASSYSSTSGTYNEQFF.

The J gene is TRBJ1-2, the V gene TRBV20-1; 11 nucleotides match TRBD1. The CDR3 sequence is 13 residues long. In germline, CDR1 is DFQATT, CDR2 SNEGSKA (reference sequence). After removal of 6 bases from V and 4 bases from J, the junction contained 4 bases not matched to a gene. The CDR3 DNA sequence: TGCAGTGCCTGGGACAGGGGGAGCTATGGCTACACCTTC. Translating gives CSAWDRGSYGYTF.

The V and J genes are TRBV19 and TRBJ1-2, with 8 positions matching TRBD1. The V and J ends lost 5 bases and 7 bases, in that order; junction bases with no gene match: 3. This CDR3 comprises 12 residues. From germline, CDR1 is LNHDA and CDR2 SQIVND (reference sequence). CDR3 bases: TGTGCCAGTAGTCAGGGGGCGCTTGGCTACACCTTC. It translates to CASSQGALGYTF.

The rearrangement joins TRBV20-1 to TRBJ1-2, with a weak D call TRBD1 (6 bases). V shed 0 bases and J shed 4 bases, with 15 bases lying between them. There are 15 residues in the CDR3. The V gene's germline CDR1 is DFQATT and CDR2 SNEGSKA (reference sequence). Here the CDR3 reads CSAREEGVGLYGYTF. For the CDR3, the DNA is TGCAGTGCTAGAGAGGAGGGGGTTGGTCTCTATGGCTACACCTTC.

This chain joins TRBV13 and TRBJ2-1; a weak D match, TRBD2 (5 bases). CDR1 is PRHDT and CDR2 is FYEKMQ in the germline V gene (reference sequence). The ends were cut back, 0 bases at V and 1 base at J, with 16 bases in the middle. The CDR3 contains 18 residues. The CDR3, as DNA: TGTGCCAGCAGCTTAGGTTTGAACGGCAGACTATCCTACAATGAGCAGTTCTTC. Protein product: CASSLGLNGRLSYNEQFF.

The chain uses TRBV4-1 and TRBJ2-7, with unresolved D. CDR3 size: 13 residues. The ends were cut back, 3 bases at V and 2 bases at J, with 8 bases in the middle. Germline-derived CDR1 and CDR2 are MGHRA and YSYEKL. The CDR3 loop reads CASSHRLTYEQYF. The CDR3, as DNA: TGCGCCAGCAGCCATCGGCTAACCTACGAGCAGTACTTC.

Only a few counts were recorded for this clonotype. The chain joins TRBV6-1 to TRBJ2-7, with 8 bases fitting TRBD2. The V segment lost 7 bases and the J segment 2 bases; nucleotides outside the gene matches: 4. The CDR3 totals 13 residues. Per the germline V gene, CDR1 is MNHNS and CDR2 is SASEGT. CDR3 DNA: TGTGCCAGCAAGGGACTAGTGACCTACGAGCAGTACTTC. Its translation is CASKGLVTYEQYF.

The chain joins TRBV5-6 to TRBJ1-5; 7 bases map to TRBD1. Germline trimming cut 2 bases from V and 7 bases from J; bases unmatched to any gene: 6. This CDR3 has 14 residues. Germline V gives CDR1 SGHDT, CDR2 YYEEEE. CDR3: CASSFQGGEQPQHF. The CDR3 region has the DNA TGTGCCAGCAGCTTCCAGGGGGGTGAGCAGCCCCAGCATTTT. The whole variable domain, remainder taken from reference TRBV5-6 and TRBJ1-5, is DAGVTQSPTHLIKTRGQQVTLRCSPKSGHDTVSWYQQALGQGPQFIFQYYEEEERQRGNFPDRFSGHQFPNYSSELNVNALLLGDSALYLCASSFQGGEQPQHFGDGTRLSIL.

V usage is TRBV6-1 and J usage is TRBJ1-1; no reliable D call. This CDR3 has 16 residues. The germline gives CDR1 MNHNS, CDR2 SASEGT. V shed 5 bases and J shed 1 base, with 17 bases lying between them. This chain's CDR3 is CASSTPRTGPNTEAFF. In nucleotides, the CDR3 is TGTGCCAGCAGTACCCCTCGTACGGGCCCGAACACTGAAGCTTTCTTT.

The chain has TRBV21-1 and TRBJ1-5; TRBD1 is the table's D call and was not checked against the DNA. TRBV21-1 is reported as a pseudogene. The CDR3 is 14 amino acids. The CDR3 DNA reads as TGTGCCAGCAGCCCGGCACAGGGGAAAAAGCCCCAGCATTTT. Translation: CASSPAQGKKPQHF.

The J gene is TRBJ2-3, the V gene TRBV6-5, with 9 bases lining up with TRBD2. Trimming cost V 4 bases and J 6 bases; bases outside gene matches: 5. In germline, CDR1 is MNHEY, CDR2 SVGAGI. This CDR3 region has 14 residues. This CDR3 is CASSLIAGADTQYF. CDR3 in DNA: TGTGCCAGCAGTTTAATAGCGGGAGCGGATACGCAGTATTTT.

The rearrangement links TRBV19 to TRBJ2-1; TRBD2 aligns across 8 bases. CDR1 and CDR2 (germline): LNHDA, SQIVND (reference sequence). The V segment lost 11 bases and the J segment 2 bases; nucleotides outside the gene matches: 11. CDR3 length equals 15 residues. CDR3 protein: CAVAGGELTYNEQFF. Here the CDR3 DNA reads TGTGCCGTCGCGGGGGGCGAATTAACCTACAATGAGCAGTTCTTC.

This clonotype was observed a single time. The genes are TRBV29-1 and TRBJ1-1, with D possibly TRBD1 on 5 matching bases. CDR3 length: 13 residues. The V and J ends lost 4 bases and 4 bases respectively, with 13 bases between them. Germline CDR1 and CDR2: SQVTM and ANQGSEA. The CDR3 reads CSVVSGTRTEAFF. The CDR3 DNA reads TGCAGCGTTGTATCGGGGACCCGCACTGAAGCTTTCTTT.